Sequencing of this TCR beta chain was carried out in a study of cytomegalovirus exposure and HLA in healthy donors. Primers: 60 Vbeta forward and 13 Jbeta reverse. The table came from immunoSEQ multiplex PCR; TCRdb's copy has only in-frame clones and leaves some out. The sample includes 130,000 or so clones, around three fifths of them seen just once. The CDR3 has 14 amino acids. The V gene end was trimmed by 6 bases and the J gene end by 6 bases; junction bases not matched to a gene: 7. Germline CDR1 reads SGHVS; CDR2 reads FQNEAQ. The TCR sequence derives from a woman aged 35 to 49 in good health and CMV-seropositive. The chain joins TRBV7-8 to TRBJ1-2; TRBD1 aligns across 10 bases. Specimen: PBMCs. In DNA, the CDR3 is TGTGCCAGCAGTCGGGACAGGGGATTTGATGGCTACACCTTC. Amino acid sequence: CASSRDRGFDGYTF.